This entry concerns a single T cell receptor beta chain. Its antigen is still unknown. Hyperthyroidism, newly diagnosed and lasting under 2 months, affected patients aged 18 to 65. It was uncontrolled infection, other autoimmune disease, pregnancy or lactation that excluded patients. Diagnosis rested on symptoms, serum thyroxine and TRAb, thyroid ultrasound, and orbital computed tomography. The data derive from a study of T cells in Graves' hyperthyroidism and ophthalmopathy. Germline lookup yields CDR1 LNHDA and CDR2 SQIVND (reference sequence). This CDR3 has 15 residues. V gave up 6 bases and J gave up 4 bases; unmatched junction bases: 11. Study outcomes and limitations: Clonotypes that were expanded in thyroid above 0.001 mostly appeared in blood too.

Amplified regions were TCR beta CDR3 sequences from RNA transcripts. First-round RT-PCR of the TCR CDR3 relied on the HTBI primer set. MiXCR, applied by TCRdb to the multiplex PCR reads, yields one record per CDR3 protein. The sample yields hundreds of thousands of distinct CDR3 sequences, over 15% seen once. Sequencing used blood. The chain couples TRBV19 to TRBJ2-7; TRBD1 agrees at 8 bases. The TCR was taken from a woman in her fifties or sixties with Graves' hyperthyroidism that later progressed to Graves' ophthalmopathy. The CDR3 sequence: CASSAQGDSRYEQYF. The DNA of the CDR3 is TGTGCCAGTAGCGCACAGGGGGATAGTAGGTACGAGCAGTACTTC.